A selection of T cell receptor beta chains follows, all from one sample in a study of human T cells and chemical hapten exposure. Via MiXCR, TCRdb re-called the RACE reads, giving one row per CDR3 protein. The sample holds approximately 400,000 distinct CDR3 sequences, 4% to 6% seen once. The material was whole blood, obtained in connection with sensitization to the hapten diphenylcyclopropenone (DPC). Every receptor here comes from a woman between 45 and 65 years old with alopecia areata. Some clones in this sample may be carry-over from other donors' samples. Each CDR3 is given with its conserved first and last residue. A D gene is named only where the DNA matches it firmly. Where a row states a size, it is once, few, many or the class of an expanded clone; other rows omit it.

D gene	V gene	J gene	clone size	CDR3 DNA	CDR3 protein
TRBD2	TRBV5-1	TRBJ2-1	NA	TGCGCCAGCAGGGACGGCGGGAGGACCCATGAGCAGTTCTTC	CASRDGGRTHEQFF
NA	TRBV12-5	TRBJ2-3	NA	TGTGCTAGTGGTTTGCTCACTAGCAATACGCAGTATTTT	CASGLLTSNTQYF
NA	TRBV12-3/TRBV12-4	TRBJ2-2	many	TGTGCCAGCAGGTCAAGGGGGGGCGGGGAGCTGTTTTTT	CASRSRGGGELFF
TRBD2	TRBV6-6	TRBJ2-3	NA	TGTGCCAGCAGTCCCTCGACTAGCGGGGATACGCAGTATTTT	CASSPSTSGDTQYF
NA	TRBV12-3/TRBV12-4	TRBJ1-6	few	TGTGCCAGCAGTTTAGGTGGTCGCGGTCTGGGGTCACCCCTCCACTTT	CASSLGGRGLGSPLHF
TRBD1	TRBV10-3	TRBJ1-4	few	TGTGCCATCCTCAGGGGGCTTGGTGAAAAACTGTTTTTT	CAILRGLGEKLFF
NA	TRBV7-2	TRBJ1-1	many	TGTGCCAGCAGCTTAAAAAAGTGGGGCACTGAAGCTTTCTTT	CASSLKKWGTEAFF
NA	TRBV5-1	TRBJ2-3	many	TGCGCCAGCAGCTTGGAGGGGTCTATTCCAGATACGCAGTATTTT	CASSLEGSIPDTQYF
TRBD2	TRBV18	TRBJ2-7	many	TGTGCCAGCTCACCTATTCCCGGGACTAGCGGTTTCGAGCAGTACTTC	CASSPIPGTSGFEQYF
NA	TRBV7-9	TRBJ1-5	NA	TGTGCCAGCAGCCCCTCGGAGAGCAATCAGCCCCAGCATTTT	CASSPSESNQPQHF
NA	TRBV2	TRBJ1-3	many	TGTGCCAGCAGTGAGACAGGCTCTGGAAACACCATATATTTT	CASSETGSGNTIYF
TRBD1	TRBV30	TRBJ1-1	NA	TGTGCCTGGGACAGGGGCGCCACTGAAGCTTTCTTT	CAWDRGATEAFF
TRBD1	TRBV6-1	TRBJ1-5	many	TGTGCCAGCAGTCTCACAGGGGAATTTATGGTGCCCCAGCATTTT	CASSLTGEFMVPQHF
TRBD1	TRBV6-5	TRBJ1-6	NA	TGTGCCAGCAGTTACTTGGAGGGGGCAGGTAATTCACCCCTCCACTTT	CASSYLEGAGNSPLHF
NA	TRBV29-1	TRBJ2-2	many	TGCAGCGTTATGGATTTGGAGCTGTTTTTT	CSVMDLELFF
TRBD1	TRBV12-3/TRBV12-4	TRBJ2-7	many	TGTGCCAGCAGCCGGACAGGGGCCGGCTACGAGCAGTACTTC	CASSRTGAGYEQYF
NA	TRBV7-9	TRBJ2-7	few	TGTGCCAGCAGCCCCGGTAATCCGCCCTACGAGCAGTACTTC	CASSPGNPPYEQYF
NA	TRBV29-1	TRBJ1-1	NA	TGCAGCGTTGAGACGACGAACACTGAAGCTTTCTTT	CSVETTNTEAFF
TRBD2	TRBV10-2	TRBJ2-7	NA	TGCGCCAGCAGTTTAACTAGCGGGGGGGCCGACGAGCAGTACTTC	CASSLTSGGADEQYF